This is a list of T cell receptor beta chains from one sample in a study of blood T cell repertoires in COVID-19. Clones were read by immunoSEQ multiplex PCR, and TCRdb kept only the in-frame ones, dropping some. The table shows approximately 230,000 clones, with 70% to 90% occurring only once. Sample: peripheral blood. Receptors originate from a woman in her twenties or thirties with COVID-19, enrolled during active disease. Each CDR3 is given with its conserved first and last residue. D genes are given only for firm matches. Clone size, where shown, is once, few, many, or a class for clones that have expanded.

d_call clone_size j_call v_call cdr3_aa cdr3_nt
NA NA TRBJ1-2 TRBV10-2 CASGAQGDGYTF TGCGCCAGCGGGGCACAGGGCGATGGCTACACCTTC
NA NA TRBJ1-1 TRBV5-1 CASSWGNRFMNTEAFF TGCGCCAGCAGCTGGGGTAACAGGTTTATGAACACTGAAGCTTTCTTT
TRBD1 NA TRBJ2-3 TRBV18 CASSPPTRWDRGTDTQYF TGTGCCAGCTCACCCCCAACCAGGTGGGACAGGGGGACAGATACGCAGTATTTT
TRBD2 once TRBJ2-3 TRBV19 CASSNLAGSTDTQYF TGTGCCAGTAGTAATCTAGCGGGGAGCACAGATACGCAGTATTTT
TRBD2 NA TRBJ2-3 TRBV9 CASSVQGTSGGTDTQYF TGTGCCAGCAGCGTACAGGGGACTAGCGGTGGCACAGATACGCAGTATTTT
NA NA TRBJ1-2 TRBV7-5 CARSRGRTIQVHGYTF TGTGCCAGAAGCCGAGGGAGGACGATTCAGGTCCATGGCTACACCTTC
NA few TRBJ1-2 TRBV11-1 CASSSINPRTADGYTF TGTGCCAGCAGCTCAATTAACCCGCGGACTGCGGATGGCTACACCTTC
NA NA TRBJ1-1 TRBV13 CASSLDRYYTEAFF TGTGCCAGCAGCTTAGACAGATACTACACTGAAGCTTTCTTT
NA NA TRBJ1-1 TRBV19 CASSIVPQGYTEAFF TGTGCCAGTAGTATAGTTCCTCAGGGTTACACTGAAGCTTTCTTT
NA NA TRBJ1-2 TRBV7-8 CASSSGDGLGLYGYTF TGTGCCAGCAGCTCAGGGGACGGACTGGGGCTCTATGGCTACACCTTC
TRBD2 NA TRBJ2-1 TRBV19 CASSPAGTSSYNEQFF TGTGCCAGTAGTCCCGCCGGGACTAGCTCCTACAATGAGCAGTTCTTC
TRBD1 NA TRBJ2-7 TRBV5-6 CASSPGQGLYEQYF TGTGCCAGCAGTCCGGGACAGGGGCTTTACGAGCAGTACTTC
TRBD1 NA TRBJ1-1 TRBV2 CASSDPRGLPEAFF TGTGCCAGCAGTGACCCCAGGGGGCTGCCTGAAGCTTTCTTT
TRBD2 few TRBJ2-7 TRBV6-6 CASIDWEGPLTYEQYF TGTGCCAGCATAGATTGGGAGGGGCCGTTAACCTACGAGCAGTACTTC
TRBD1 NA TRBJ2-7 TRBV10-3 CAISESTGTNSYEQYF TGTGCCATCAGTGAGTCGACAGGGACCAACTCCTACGAGCAGTACTTC
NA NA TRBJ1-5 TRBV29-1 CSVGNSGISNQPQHF TGCAGCGTTGGAAACTCGGGTATTAGCAATCAGCCCCAGCATTTT
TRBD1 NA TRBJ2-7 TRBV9 CASSVDGRGPEQYF TGTGCCAGCAGCGTAGATGGCAGGGGGCCCGAGCAGTACTTC
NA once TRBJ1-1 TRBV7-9 CASSLVPGNTEAFF TGTGCCAGCAGCTTAGTCCCAGGGAACACTGAAGCTTTCTTT
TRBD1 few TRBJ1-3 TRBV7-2 CASSPVTGAGNTIYF TGTGCCAGCAGCCCCGTAACAGGGGCTGGAAACACCATATATTTT
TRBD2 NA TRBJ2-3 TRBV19 CASSITSGSADTQYF TGTGCCAGTAGTATTACTAGCGGGAGCGCAGATACGCAGTATTTT
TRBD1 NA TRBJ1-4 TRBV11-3 CASSSLDREEVLFF TGTGCCAGCAGCTCCCTAGACAGGGAAGAGGTCCTGTTTTTT
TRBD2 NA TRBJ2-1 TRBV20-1 CSASETSGRAFSYNEQFF TGCAGTGCTAGTGAAACTAGCGGGAGGGCCTTCTCCTACAATGAGCAGTTCTTC
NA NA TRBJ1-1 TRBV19 CASSISIATEAFF TGTGCCAGTAGTATATCAATAGCCACTGAAGCTTTCTTT
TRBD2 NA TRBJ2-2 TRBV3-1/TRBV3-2 CASSQTSGGAPGELFF TGTGCCAGCAGCCAAACCAGCGGGGGGGCCCCCGGGGAGCTGTTTTTT
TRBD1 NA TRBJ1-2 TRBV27 CASSFVGGNGYTF TGTGCCAGCAGTTTTGTAGGGGGCAATGGCTACACCTTC
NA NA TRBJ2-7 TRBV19 CASSSVQGASYEQYF TGTGCCAGTAGTAGCGTGCAGGGTGCCTCCTACGAGCAGTACTTC
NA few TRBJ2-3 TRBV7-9 CASSSQGDTQYF TGTGCCAGCAGCTCCCAGGGAGATACGCAGTATTTT
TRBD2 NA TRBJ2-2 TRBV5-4 CASSGTSGSTGELFF TGTGCCAGCAGCGGGACTAGCGGATCCACCGGGGAGCTGTTTTTT
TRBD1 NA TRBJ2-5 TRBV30 CAYAGTGQETQYF TGTGCCTATGCCGGGACAGGCCAAGAGACCCAGTACTTC
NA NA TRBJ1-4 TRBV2 CASSESGEKLFF TGTGCCAGCAGTGAGAGCGGTGAAAAACTGTTTTTT
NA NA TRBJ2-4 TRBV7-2 CASSLSDIAKNIQYF TGTGCCAGCAGCTTAAGTGACATAGCCAAAAACATTCAGTACTTC
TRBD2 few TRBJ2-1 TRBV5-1 CASSLALSGGTNEQFF TGCGCCAGCAGCTTGGCCCTTAGCGGGGGAACCAATGAGCAGTTCTTC
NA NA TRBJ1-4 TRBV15 CATSRDRSDSSELFF TGTGCCACCAGCAGAGATCGCTCAGACTCGTCGGAACTGTTTTTT
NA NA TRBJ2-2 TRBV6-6 CASSYSTITGELFF TGTGCCAGCAGTTACTCTACAATCACCGGGGAGCTGTTTTTT
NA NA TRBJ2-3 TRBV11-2 CASSGGIRTDTQYF TGTGCCAGCAGCGGCGGGATCCGCACAGATACGCAGTATTTT
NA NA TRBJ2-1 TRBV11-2 CASSPMGAVNEQFF TGTGCCAGCAGCCCAATGGGAGCGGTTAATGAGCAGTTCTTC
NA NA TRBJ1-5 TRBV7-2 CASSLTRDSNQPQHF TGTGCCAGCAGCCTGACTAGGGATAGCAATCAGCCCCAGCATTTT
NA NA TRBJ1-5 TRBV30 CAWKGQGGGVNQPQHF TGTGCCTGGAAGGGCCAGGGCGGGGGGGTCAATCAGCCCCAGCATTTT
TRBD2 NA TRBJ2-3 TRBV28 CATSTSGRSDTQYF TGTGCCACCTCGACTAGCGGGAGGTCAGATACGCAGTATTTT
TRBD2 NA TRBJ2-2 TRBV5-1 CASSLSGANTGELFF TGCGCCAGCAGCTTAAGCGGGGCGAACACCGGGGAGCTGTTTTTT
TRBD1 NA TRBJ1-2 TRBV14 CASSPGTGRSGYTF TGTGCCAGCAGCCCAGGGACAGGGAGGTCGGGCTACACCTTC
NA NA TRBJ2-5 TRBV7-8 CASRRRQVMYQETQYF TGTGCCAGCAGGCGGCGACAGGTCATGTACCAAGAGACCCAGTACTTC
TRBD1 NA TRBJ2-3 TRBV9 CASSTGGVGTDTQYF TGTGCCAGCAGCACAGGGGGTGTTGGCACAGATACGCAGTATTTT